Given below is one T cell receptor (beta chain) in context. These data originate in a study of blood T cell repertoires in COVID-19. Source study methods: Nucleated cell counts were estimated from reference gene primer amplification. Profiled with immunoSEQ multiplex PCR; TCRdb holds only in-frame clones, not every one. That table furnishes V, J and clone size, whereas the DNA furnished D and trimming. The table shows 200,000 to 250,000 clones, with around 81% occurring only once. Germline values: CDR1 SGHDT, CDR2 YYEEEE. The CDR3 is 14 residues long. V shed 5 bases and J shed 2 bases, with 8 bases lying between them.

The chain couples TRBV5-6 to TRBJ2-6; perhaps TRBD2 as D (6 bases). The specimen was peripheral blood. This sequence originates from a woman between 65 and 79 years old with acute or convalescent COVID-19. The CDR3 bases are TGTGCCAGCAGTGGGGGGACTGGGGCCAACGTCCTGACTTTC. It translates to CASSGGTGANVLTF.